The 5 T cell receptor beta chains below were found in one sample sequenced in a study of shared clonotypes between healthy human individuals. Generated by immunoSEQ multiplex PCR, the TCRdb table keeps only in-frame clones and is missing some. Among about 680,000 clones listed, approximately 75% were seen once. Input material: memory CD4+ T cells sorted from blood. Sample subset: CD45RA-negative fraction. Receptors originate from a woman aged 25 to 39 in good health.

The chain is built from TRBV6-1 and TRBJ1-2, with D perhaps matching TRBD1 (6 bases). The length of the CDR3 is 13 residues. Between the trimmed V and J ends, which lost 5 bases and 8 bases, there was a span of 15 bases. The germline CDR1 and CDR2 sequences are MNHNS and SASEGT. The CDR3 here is CASSKNRVEGYTF. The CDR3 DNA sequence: TGTGCCAGCAGTAAGAACAGGGTCGAGGGCTACACCTTC.

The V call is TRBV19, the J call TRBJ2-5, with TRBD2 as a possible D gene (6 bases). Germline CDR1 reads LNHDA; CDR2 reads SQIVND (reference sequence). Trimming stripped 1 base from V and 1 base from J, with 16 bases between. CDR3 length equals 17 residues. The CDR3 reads CASSIGVGAGSQETQYF. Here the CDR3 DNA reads TGTGCCAGTAGTATAGGGGTAGGGGCGGGGTCCCAAGAGACCCAGTACTTC. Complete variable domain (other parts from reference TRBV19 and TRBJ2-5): DGGITQSPKYLFRKEGQNVTLSCEQNLNHDAMYWYRQDPGQGLRLIYYSQIVNDFQKGDIAEGYSVSREKKESFPLTVTSAQKNPTAFYLCASSIGVGAGSQETQYFGPGTRLLVL.

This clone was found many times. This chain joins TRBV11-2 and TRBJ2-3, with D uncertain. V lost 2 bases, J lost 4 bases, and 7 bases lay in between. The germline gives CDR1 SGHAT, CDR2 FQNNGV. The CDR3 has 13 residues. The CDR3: CASSLNAADTQYF. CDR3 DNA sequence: TGTGCCAGCAGCTTAAACGCGGCAGATACGCAGTATTTT. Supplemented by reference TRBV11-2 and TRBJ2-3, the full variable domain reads EAGVAQSPRYKIIEKRQSVAFWCNPISGHATLYWYQQILGQGPKLLIQFQNNGVVDDSQLPKDRFSAERLKGVDSTLKIQPAKLEDSAVYLCASSLNAADTQYFGPGTRLTVL.

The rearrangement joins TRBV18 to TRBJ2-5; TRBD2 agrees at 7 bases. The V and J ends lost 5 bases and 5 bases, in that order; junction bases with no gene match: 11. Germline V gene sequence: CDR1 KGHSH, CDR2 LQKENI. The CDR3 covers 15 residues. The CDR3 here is CASSIGFGLVETQYF. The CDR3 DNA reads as TGTGCCAGCTCAATTGGATTTGGACTAGTGGAGACCCAGTACTTC.

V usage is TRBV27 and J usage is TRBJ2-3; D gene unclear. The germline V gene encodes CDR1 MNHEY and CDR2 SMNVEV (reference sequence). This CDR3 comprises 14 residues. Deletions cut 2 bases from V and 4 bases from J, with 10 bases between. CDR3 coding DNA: TGTGCCAGCAGTTTAAACGGAGTCCCAGATACGCAGTATTTT. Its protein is CASSLNGVPDTQYF.